These T cell receptor beta chains were read from a single sample in a study of blood T cells in healthy people across ages. TCRdb re-derived calls from the 5' RACE reads in MiXCR, one entry per CDR3 protein. The sample has over 600,000 distinct CDR3 sequences, 21% seen once. The sample comprised blood. The receptors shown here come from a man between 65 and 85 years old in good health. CDR3s leave out the opening cysteine and the closing phenylalanine or tryptophan. Not every row has a clone size; where given, it reads once, few, many or a size class.

V gene: TRBV7-2; J gene: TRBJ2-7; clone size: many; CDR3 protein: ASSPRDMSYEQY
V gene: TRBV5-6; J gene: TRBJ2-1; clone size: NA; CDR3 protein: ASSSGQNSYNEQF
V gene: TRBV12-3/TRBV12-4; J gene: TRBJ2-3; clone size: NA; CDR3 protein: ASSLSGADTQY
V gene: TRBV19; J gene: TRBJ2-3; clone size: NA; CDR3 protein: ASSPLPMDFDTDTQY
V gene: TRBV7-3; J gene: TRBJ1-4; clone size: NA; CDR3 protein: ASSLKAGEKLF
V gene: TRBV25-1; J gene: TRBJ2-7; clone size: few; CDR3 protein: ASSQMRVQY
V gene: TRBV4-1; J gene: TRBJ2-5; clone size: NA; CDR3 protein: ASSQVGDKGETQY
V gene: TRBV27; J gene: NA; clone size: few; CDR3 protein: ASSSLAGLGYEQY
V gene: TRBV7-2; J gene: TRBJ1-1; clone size: NA; CDR3 protein: ASSLDYRPAEAF
V gene: TRBV20-1; J gene: TRBJ2-7; clone size: NA; CDR3 protein: SAKGHSSYKQY
V gene: TRBV5-1; J gene: TRBJ1-5; clone size: NA; CDR3 protein: ASSLEAGLQPQH
V gene: TRBV27; J gene: TRBJ2-5; clone size: NA; CDR3 protein: ASSATEGDEQL
V gene: TRBV27; J gene: TRBJ2-1; clone size: few; CDR3 protein: ASSPRRTISSGRYNEQF
V gene: TRBV18; J gene: NA; clone size: NA; CDR3 protein: ASSSQGSGIHEQY
V gene: TRBV28; J gene: TRBJ2-4; clone size: many; CDR3 protein: ASSFRGAKNIQY
V gene: TRBV6-6; J gene: TRBJ1-1; clone size: few; CDR3 protein: ASSYFKSNTEAF
V gene: TRBV24-1; J gene: TRBJ2-3; clone size: NA; CDR3 protein: ATSEDREGDTQY
V gene: TRBV28; J gene: TRBJ2-7; clone size: NA; CDR3 protein: ASSRGGQPGRGKQY
V gene: TRBV13; J gene: TRBJ2-5; clone size: NA; CDR3 protein: ASSLSDSGGKETQY
V gene: TRBV20-1; J gene: TRBJ2-7; clone size: few; CDR3 protein: SARGTGTSGAYEQY
V gene: TRBV5-1; J gene: TRBJ2-2; clone size: NA; CDR3 protein: ASSLTNGIGELF
V gene: TRBV5-6; J gene: TRBJ2-3; clone size: few; CDR3 protein: ASSGYGISTDTQY
V gene: TRBV5-1; J gene: TRBJ2-2; clone size: many; CDR3 protein: ASSREGTGELF
V gene: TRBV3-1; J gene: TRBJ2-5; clone size: NA; CDR3 protein: ASSQVRRAEETQY
V gene: TRBV12-3/TRBV12-4; J gene: TRBJ2-5; clone size: NA; CDR3 protein: ASRPLAGEETQY
V gene: TRBV4-1; J gene: TRBJ2-2; clone size: many; CDR3 protein: ASSQAGLAGGLKDTGELF
V gene: TRBV5-1; J gene: TRBJ1-4; clone size: NA; CDR3 protein: ASSLDLARRVEKLF